The 18 T cell receptor beta chains given below trace back to one sample, sequenced in a study of control samples from healthy donors and cancer patients. Libraries were prepared by immunoSEQ multiplex PCR; TCRdb keeps only in-frame clonotypes and omits some of them. The sample includes 400,000 to 450,000 clones, over 75% of them seen just once. Sequencing was performed on PBMCs. These receptors originate from a man in his forties with head and neck cancer.

As regards this clone: Other DNA sequences in the sample encode the same CDR3. The chain recombines TRBV18 with TRBJ2-5; D not certain. CDR3 size: 11 residues. Germline CDR1 is KGHSH and CDR2 is LQKENI. Trimming took 2 bases from V and 4 from J, leaving 2 bases between them. Here the CDR3 reads CASSPGETQYF. DNA for the CDR3: TGTGCCAGCTCACCAGGAGAGACCCAGTACTTC.

The chain carries TRBV9 and TRBJ2-1; 10 bases agree with TRBD2. There are 16 residues in the CDR3. Unmatched junction bases numbered 13, after V lost 4 bases and J lost 9 bases. Germline CDR1 SGDLS, CDR2 YYNGEE. The CDR3 DNA reads as TGTGCCAGCAGCCCACCACCGGGACTAGCGCAAAGTGAGCAGTTCTTC. This gives the protein CASSPPPGLAQSEQFF.

V gene TRBV4-3 combines with J gene TRBJ2-7, with D perhaps matching TRBD1 (5 bases). CDR3 length: 15 amino acids. Germline values: CDR1 LGHNA, CDR2 YSLEER. V lost 1 base and J lost 4, with 14 bases in between. Written as DNA, the CDR3 is TGCGCCAGCAGCCAAGTAGGGCAGGGCTCGTACGAGCAGTACTTC. This encodes CASSQVGQGSYEQYF.

The rearrangement links TRBV18 to TRBJ1-2; TRBD1 is a possible D gene (6 bases). V was pared by 3 bases and J by 0 bases, with 11 bases between. This CDR3 spans 15 amino acids. In germline, CDR1 is KGHSH, CDR2 LQKENI. The CDR3: CASSPRQETNYGYTF. The CDR3 DNA is TGTGCCAGCTCACCTAGACAGGAAACTAACTATGGCTACACCTTC.

This sequence joins TRBV2 and TRBJ1-1; D not resolved. This CDR3 has 13 residues. Germline loops: CDR1 SNHLY, CDR2 FYNNEI. Trimming took off 8 bases at V and 5 bases at J, with 15 bases between the two ends. The CDR3 is CASSVSSGTEAFF. The CDR3 bases are TGTGCCAGCTCGGTGTCTTCGGGAACTGAAGCTTTCTTT. Filled out from reference TRBV2 and TRBJ1-1, the complete variable domain reads EPEVTQTPSHQVTQMGQEVILRCVPISNHLYFYWYRQILGQKVEFLVSFYNNEISEKSEIFDDQFSVERPDGSNFTLKIRSTKLEDSAMYFCASSVSSGTEAFFGQGTRLTVV.

The genes are TRBV19 and TRBJ1-3; weak D call: TRBD1 (6 bases). Trimming removed 10 bases from V and 0 bases from J, with 13 bases in between. From germline, CDR1 is LNHDA and CDR2 SQIVND (reference sequence). The CDR3 consists of 14 residues. The CDR3 loop is CATQDSHSGNTIYF. The CDR3 nucleotides are TGTGCCACCCAGGACAGCCACTCTGGAAACACCATATATTTT.

In DNA, the CDR3 is TGTGCCAGCAGCGGATTCTATGGCTACACCTTC. As protein: CASSGFYGYTF. The chain employs TRBV9 and TRBJ1-2; no clear D. The CDR3 has 11 residues. From germline, CDR1 is SGDLS and CDR2 YYNGEE. The V end lost 3 bases, the J end lost 4 bases, and 4 bases lay between the germline ends. Full variable domain (remainder filled in from reference TRBV9 and TRBJ1-2): DSGVTQTPKHLITATGQRVTLRCSPRSGDLSVYWYQQSLDQGLQFLIQYYNGEERAKGNILERFSAQQFPDLHSELNLSSLELGDSALYFCASSGFYGYTFGSGTRLTVV.

The rearrangement uses TRBV6-5 and TRBJ2-7; no clear D gene. CDR1 is MNHEY and CDR2 is SVGAGI in the germline V gene. The V and J ends lost 6 bases and 0 bases respectively, with 12 bases between them. CDR3 length: 14 amino acids. CDR3 amino acids: CASSLGPGSYEQYF. The CDR3 nucleotides read TGTGCCAGCAGCCTCGGGCCAGGCTCCTACGAGCAGTACTTC.

This chain connects TRBV5-4 to TRBJ2-7; the D is unclear. V lost 5 bases to trimming and J lost 3 bases, with 15 bases between them. CDR1 and CDR2 from the germline V gene are SGHNT and YYREEE (reference sequence). There are 14 residues in the CDR3. The CDR3 DNA sequence: TGTGCCAGCAGACCTGACCCCCTCGGCTACGAGCAGTACTTC. This codes for CASRPDPLGYEQYF.

The chain carries TRBV18 and TRBJ2-7, with D maybe TRBD1 (6 bases). V lost 3 bases and J lost 1, with 16 bases in between. The CDR3 length is 16 residues. Germline assignment: CDR1 KGHSH and CDR2 LQKENI. The CDR3 DNA reads as TGTGCCAGCTCACCTAACAGGGCCCTTGGGTCCTACGAGCAGTACTTC. Protein: CASSPNRALGSYEQYF.

This chain links TRBV5-4 with TRBJ1-2; no clear D gene. The CDR3 sequence is 14 residues long. Germline V gene lookup returns CDR1 SGHNT and CDR2 YYREEE (reference sequence). V dropped 0 bases and J dropped 3 bases, with 9 bases sitting between them. The CDR3 bases are TGTGCCAGCAGCTTGGTGGGCAATCACTATGGCTACACCTTC. Amino acids: CASSLVGNHYGYTF.

The chain links TRBV18 to TRBJ2-3; 7 bases match TRBD1. This CDR3 has 16 amino acids. From germline, CDR1 is KGHSH and CDR2 LQKENI. The J segment lost 0 bases and the V segment lost 3 bases, leaving 6 bases of the junction unmatched. CDR3 protein: CASSPLGQSSTDTQYF. The CDR3 DNA reads as TGTGCCAGCTCACCGCTGGGACAGAGCAGCACAGATACGCAGTATTTT.

The chain links TRBV2 to TRBJ1-5, with 8 bases lining up with TRBD1. CDR3 size: 14 residues. V trimming: 7 bases; J trimming: 3 bases; junction bases outside the gene matches: 5. The germline gives CDR1 SNHLY, CDR2 FYNNEI. This chain's CDR3 is CASTGTGVNQPQHF. The CDR3, as DNA: TGTGCCAGCACCGGGACAGGAGTCAATCAGCCCCAGCATTTT.

This sequence joins TRBV3-1 (or the pseudogene TRBV3-2) and TRBJ1-6, with D possibly matching TRBD1 (5 bases). CDR3 length: 18 residues. Germline assignment: CDR1 LGHDT and CDR2 YNNKEL (reference sequence). V lost 0 bases and J lost 13, with 25 bases in between. The CDR3 DNA sequence: TGTGCCAGCAGCCAAGATCAGCGCTATGAGTGGACATCATTGCCCCTCCACTTT. The encoded protein is CASSQDQRYEWTSLPLHF.

The chain employs TRBV11-2 and TRBJ1-1, with 9 bases matching TRBD1. The V gene's germline CDR1 is SGHAT and CDR2 FQNNGV. This CDR3 region has 15 residues. Unmatched junction bases numbered 3, after V lost 4 bases and J lost 0 bases. CDR3 sequence reads: CASSWGQGLNTEAFF. The CDR3 coding sequence is TGTGCCAGCAGCTGGGGACAGGGATTGAACACTGAAGCTTTCTTT.

The chain employs TRBV3-1 (or the pseudogene TRBV3-2) and TRBJ2-3; D not resolved. This CDR3 spans 19 amino acids. V was pared by 1 base and J by 6 bases, with 26 bases between. Germline V lookup: CDR1 LGHDT, CDR2 YNNKEL (reference sequence). The DNA of the CDR3 is TGTGCCAGCAGCCAAGTGGGCCGCCCCTCTCCTACGGCGGCGGATACGCAGTATTTT. Protein sequence: CASSQVGRPSPTAADTQYF.

On this clone: The junction does not match germline at one end; this may be a read error. Other DNA sequences in this sample translate to the same CDR3. As DNA, the CDR3 is TGTGCCAGCAGCTTAGGGGGGGTGGGCAGACTATCCTTC. Translation gives CASSLGGVGRLSF. The genes are TRBV7-9 and TRBJ1-2; D might be TRBD1 (5 bases). CDR1 and CDR2 (germline): SEHNR, FQNEAQ (reference sequence). The CDR3 loop spans 13 amino acids. Based on the CDR3 plus reference TRBV7-9 and TRBJ1-2, the full variable domain is DTGVSQNPRHKITKRGQNVTFRCDPISEHNRLYWYRQTLGQGPEFLTYFQNEAQLEKSRLLSDRFSAERPKGSFSTLEIQRTEQGDSAMYLCASSLGGVGRLSFGSGTRLTVV.

The CDR3 here is CASSYSNRANTGELFF. The CDR3 nucleotides are TGTGCCAGCAGTTACTCGAACAGGGCGAACACCGGGGAGCTGTTTTTT. This chain connects TRBV6-6 to TRBJ2-2; D might be TRBD1 (6 bases). V was cut by 0 bases and J by 0 bases, with 8 bases left in between. The CDR3 extends over 16 amino acids. Germline-derived CDR1 and CDR2 are MNHNY and SVGAGI (reference sequence).